This T cell receptor beta chain originates from a study of human T cells and chemical hapten exposure. For the study at large: There were weekly diphenylcyclopropenone doses to the scalp for patients throughout the approximately 24-week study. Study-level results: Because all patients had alopecia, their immune responses might differ from healthy ones. Expanded TCRs created a significantly greater count of big CDR3 similarity clusters than controls did.

This clonotype was seen a handful of times. Its antigen is unknown. The CDR3 totals 14 residues. V lost 5 bases, J lost 5 bases, and 6 bases stayed unmatched. Germline lookup yields CDR1 SGHKS and CDR2 YYEKEE (reference sequence). TCRdb analysed the RACE reads with MiXCR anew, one entry per CDR3 protein. The sample contains about 60,000 distinct CDR3 sequences, 9.3% of which appear only once. Time point in this sample: patch test 1, 2 weeks after DPC sensitization. Treatment of the sample: therapeutic diphenylcyclopropenone sensitization with weekly scalp DPC. People who gave samples had alopecia, were 18 to 70 years old, and were suitable for DPC.

The chain is built from TRBV5-5 and TRBJ1-5; 8 bases agree with TRBD1. This material consisted of whole blood, taken in connection with sensitization to the hapten diphenylcyclopropenone (DPC). The source of this sequence is a woman in her thirties or forties with alopecia areata. Some clones in this sample may be carry-over from other donors' samples. The CDR3 loop is CASSPTGGDQPQHF. CDR3 DNA: TGTGCCAGCAGTCCCACAGGGGGGGATCAGCCCCAGCATTTT.